This TCR beta chain was retrieved from a study of blood T cell repertoires in COVID-19. Study information: Material from acute and convalescent COVID-19 was sourced from the United States, Italy and Spain. T cells, B-cell-depleted T cells, or PBMCs supplied cDNA or gDNA.

In the study's own analysis: Estimates of nucleated cell counts were drawn from the amplification of reference gene primers. Produced via immunoSEQ multiplex PCR; TCRdb's table is partial and in-frame only. The V and J calls and clone size come from that table; D and trimming were worked out from the DNA. The sample yields nearly 250,000 clones, approximately 82% seen once. The V and J ends lost 0 bases and 9 bases respectively, with 5 bases between them. The germline V gene encodes CDR1 LGHNA and CDR2 YSLEER. The CDR3 extends over 12 amino acids. Source material: peripheral blood. The source of this sequence is a woman older than 75 with acute or convalescent COVID-19. The gene calls are TRBV4-3 and TRBJ1-4; D remains ambiguous. The CDR3 DNA reads TGCGCCAGCAGCCAAGATCAAAAAAAACTGTTTTTT. This gives the protein CASSQDQKKLFF.